Below are 26 T cell receptor beta chains sequenced from a single sample in a study of CD8+ T cells in alopecia areata (dated by TCRdb to between 2018 and 2020). Libraries were made using the immunoSEQ multiplex PCR assay. RNA was extracted from all samples and reverse transcribed into cDNA as template for TCR sequencing. TCRdb obtained this table from immuneACCESS and retained in-frame rearrangements with V and J assigned. These tables miss some clones; where compared with another copy, unresolved V genes account for less than half of the shortfall, and the remainder is unexplained. Counted in this sample were about 120,000 clones; 53% of them appeared once. The ten largest account for roughly 0.5% of the sample. What this sample's time point label stands for: around 28 days on oral tofacitinib. The treatment or condition label, read with the paper, signifies: oral pan-JAK inhibitor, 5-10 mg twice daily.

The source was CD4+ T cells sorted from blood, collected at week 4, from a patient treated with tofacitinib. These receptors all stem from a human donor with alopecia areata.

The chain joins TRBV27 to TRBJ1-4; no definite D call. Germline V gene lookup returns CDR1 MNHEY and CDR2 SMNVEV (reference sequence). V was clipped by 5 bases and J by 8 bases, with 15 bases between them. This CDR3 is built from 14 residues. The DNA of the CDR3 is TGTGCCAGCAGTCCCATAGATGCCGGGGAAAAACTGTTTTTT. Amino acids: CASSPIDAGEKLFF.

This clone was seen only a few times. The chain recombines TRBV19 with TRBJ2-2; tentatively, D is TRBD1 (6 bases). Trimming removed 9 bases at V and 3 bases at J, with 14 bases between. CDR3 length equals 14 residues. CDR1 is LNHDA and CDR2 is SQIVND in the germline V gene (reference sequence). The CDR3 here is CASTTGLDTGELFF. CDR3 bases: TGTGCCAGCACCACAGGGTTAGACACCGGGGAGCTGTTTTTT.

This chain connects TRBV25-1 to TRBJ2-1; D unclear. Germline CDR1 reads MGHDK; CDR2 reads SYGVNS. Trimming removed 2 bases from V and 0 bases from J, with 14 bases in between. The CDR3 has 17 residues. The CDR3 loop reads CASSEPPAASSYNEQFF. CDR3 bases: TGTGCCAGCAGTGAACCCCCCGCCGCCAGCTCCTACAATGAGCAGTTCTTC. The complete variable domain, with remaining parts taken from reference TRBV25-1 and TRBJ2-1, reads EADIYQTPRYLVIGTGKKITLECSQTMGHDKMYWYQQDPGMELHLIHYSYGVNSTEKGDLSSESTVSRIRTEHFPLTLESARPSHTSQYLCASSEPPAASSYNEQFFGPGTRLTVL.

This clone has only a few counts. V gene TRBV19 combines with J gene TRBJ2-2; D is possibly TRBD1 or TRBD2 (5 bases each). Germline CDR1 LNHDA, CDR2 SQIVND (reference sequence). V was cut by 7 bases and J by 7 bases, with 16 bases left in between. The length of the CDR3 is 14 residues. CDR3 region: CASIGPGASGELFF. In DNA, the CDR3 is TGTGCCAGTATAGGGCCCGGGGCCAGCGGGGAGCTGTTTTTT.

The chain joins TRBV30 to TRBJ2-5; D assignment may be TRBD1 or TRBD2 (5 bases each). The CDR3 is made up of 14 amino acids. Trimming removed 1 base at V and 5 bases at J, with 14 bases between. Germline CDR1 is GTSNPN and CDR2 is SVGIG (reference sequence). As DNA, the CDR3 is TGTGCCTGGAGTGGGGCAGGGAGACTTGAGACCCAGTACTTC. Protein product: CAWSGAGRLETQYF.

This clone was seen just once. Written as DNA, the CDR3 is TGCAGCGTTGTAGGGTGGGGTACGCAGTATTTT. It codes for CSVVGWGTQYF. The gene calls are TRBV29-1 and TRBJ2-3; D is undetermined. Per the germline V gene, CDR1 is SQVTM and CDR2 is ANQGSEA. CDR3 length: 11 residues. The V end lost 4 bases, the J end lost 8 bases, and 10 bases lay between the germline ends.

This clone has only a few counts. The junction differs from germline at one of its ends, possibly a read error. V usage is TRBV7-7 and J usage is TRBJ2-5; 7 bases map to TRBD2. The CDR3 covers 13 residues. Germline CDR1 SSHAT, CDR2 FNYEAQ (reference sequence). The CDR3 loop reads CASSHGLEETQYF. DNA for the CDR3: TGTGCTAGCAGCCACGGACTAGAAGAGACCCAGTACTTC.

This clone was counted only a few times. V gene TRBV29-1 combines with J gene TRBJ1-4, with TRBD1 matching 8 bases. This CDR3 spans 13 amino acids. Germline trimming cut 2 bases from V and 6 bases from J; bases unmatched to any gene: 2. Germline lookup yields CDR1 SQVTM and CDR2 ANQGSEA. CDR3 in DNA: TGCAGCGTTGAAACGGGACAGGATGAAAAACTGTTTTTT. This gives the protein CSVETGQDEKLFF. The full variable domain, in which reference TRBV29-1 and TRBJ1-4 provide the parts outside the CDR3, is SAVISQKPSRDICQRGTSLTIQCQVDSQVTMMFWYRQQPGQSLTLIATANQGSEATYESGFVIDKFPISRPNLTFSTLTVSNMSPEDSSIYLCSVETGQDEKLFFGSGTQLSVL.

The chain uses TRBV6-5 and TRBJ1-4; the match to TRBD1 covers 8 bases. This CDR3 has 15 residues. With V trimmed by 4 bases and J by 5 bases, 6 bases remained unmatched. CDR1 is MNHEY and CDR2 is SVGAGI in the germline V gene. The CDR3 here is CASSSRQGRNEKLFF. As DNA, the CDR3 is TGTGCCAGCAGTTCGAGACAGGGGCGGAATGAAAAACTGTTTTTT.

The chain carries TRBV6-6 and TRBJ2-7; 7 nucleotides align to TRBD2. CDR3 size: 15 residues. From germline, CDR1 is MNHNY and CDR2 SVGAGI (reference sequence). V lost 0 bases, J lost 2 bases, and 4 bases stayed unmatched. The DNA of the CDR3 is TGTGCCAGCAGTTACTCAGGGCTAGCGGCCTACGAGCAGTACTTC. It encodes CASSYSGLAAYEQYF.

This clone was observed many times. The rearrangement links TRBV5-1 to TRBJ1-1; 7 nucleotides align to TRBD1. Losses at the gene ends were 0 bases for V and 1 base for J; bases not matched to a gene: 15. CDR3 length equals 19 residues. Looked up from germline, CDR1 is SGHRS and CDR2 is YFSETQ. The CDR3 region has the DNA TGCGCCAGCAGCTTGGCCGGTGGAACCCAGACAGGGCGGAACACTGAAGCTTTCTTT. It is translated as CASSLAGGTQTGRNTEAFF.

This clone appeared a few times. The V and J genes are TRBV4-1 and TRBJ2-1; D remains ambiguous. Trimming shortened V by 1 base and J by 8 bases, and 12 bases separated the two germline ends. Per germline, CDR1 MGHRA and CDR2 YSYEKL. This CDR3 region has 14 residues. This chain's CDR3 is CASSQGPASDEQFF. The CDR3 DNA reads TGCGCCAGCAGCCAAGGTCCGGCAAGCGATGAGCAGTTCTTC.

The chain recombines TRBV5-4 with TRBJ2-5, with 9 positions matching TRBD2. The J segment lost 4 bases and the V segment lost 4 bases, leaving 2 bases of the junction unmatched. CDR1 and CDR2 (germline): SGHNT, YYREEE (reference sequence). This CDR3 spans 13 amino acids. The CDR3 nucleotides read TGTGCCAGCAGCCAGACTAGCGGAGAGACCCAGTACTTC. Its translation is CASSQTSGETQYF. Combining the CDR3 with reference TRBV5-4 and TRBJ2-5 gives the whole variable domain ETGVTQSPTHLIKTRGQQVTLRCSSQSGHNTVSWYQQALGQGPQFIFQYYREEENGRGNFPPRFSGLQFPNYSSELNVNALELDDSALYLCASSQTSGETQYFGPGTRLLVL.

V gene TRBV29-1 combines with J gene TRBJ1-1; D is perhaps TRBD1 (5 bases). V was clipped by 3 bases and J by 4 bases, with 12 bases between them. Germline CDR1 is SQVTM and CDR2 is ANQGSEA. CDR3 length: 13 amino acids. For the CDR3, the DNA is TGCAGCGTTGATATGGGGCAGGTCACTGAAGCTTTCTTT. Protein product: CSVDMGQVTEAFF.

The chain links TRBV29-1 to TRBJ1-1; D ambiguous. CDR1 is SQVTM and CDR2 is ANQGSEA in the germline V gene. Trimming took 5 bases from V and 5 from J, leaving 6 bases between them. The length of the CDR3 is 10 residues. CDR3 sequence: CSVRETEAFF. The CDR3, as DNA: TGCAGCGTTCGGGAGACTGAAGCTTTCTTT. Combining the CDR3 with reference TRBV29-1 and TRBJ1-1 gives the whole variable domain SAVISQKPSRDICQRGTSLTIQCQVDSQVTMMFWYRQQPGQSLTLIATANQGSEATYESGFVIDKFPISRPNLTFSTLTVSNMSPEDSSIYLCSVRETEAFFGQGTRLTVV.

In this sample, this clone turned up many times. The rearrangement links TRBV7-9 to TRBJ1-2; D not certain. This CDR3 has 13 residues. Germline V gives CDR1 SEHNR, CDR2 FQNEAQ (reference sequence). V lost 3 bases, J lost 0 bases, and 5 bases lay in between. The CDR3 loop reads CASSFMSNYGYTF. DNA for the CDR3: TGTGCCAGCAGCTTCATGTCTAACTATGGCTACACCTTC.

This clone has only a few counts. This chain joins TRBV12-5 and TRBJ2-6; D is undetermined. The V gene lost 1 base and the J gene lost 0 bases, with 4 bases spanning the gap. Germline CDR1 reads LGHNT; CDR2 reads FRNRAP. The CDR3 is 15 residues long. The CDR3 is CASGLAGSGANVLTF. The DNA for the CDR3 is TGTGCTAGTGGTTTGGCAGGCTCTGGGGCCAACGTCCTGACTTTC.

The V call is TRBV27, the J call TRBJ2-7, with D possibly TRBD2 on 6 matching bases. There are 16 residues in the CDR3. Germline V CDR1 and CDR2: MNHEY, SMNVEV (reference sequence). V was trimmed by 5 bases and J by 2 bases, leaving 19 bases between them. The CDR3 loop is CASSLEGGGYPYEQYF. The CDR3 DNA reads as TGTGCCAGCAGTCTCGAGGGTGGGGGGTACCCCTACGAGCAGTACTTC.

This clone was seen a few times. V is TRBV2 and J is TRBJ1-1; D ambiguous. Germline V gene data show CDR1 as SNHLY and CDR2 as FYNNEI. This CDR3 comprises 14 residues. The V end lost 3 bases, the J end lost 3 bases, and 11 bases lay between the germline ends. The CDR3 nucleotides are TGTGCCAGCAGTGATAAAGGTGGGGACACTGAAGCTTTCTTT. Protein sequence: CASSDKGGDTEAFF.

V is TRBV19 and J is TRBJ2-5; 7 bases are shared with TRBD1. The length of the CDR3 is 13 residues. The V and J ends lost 9 bases and 3 bases, in that order; junction bases with no gene match: 7. In germline, CDR1 is LNHDA, CDR2 SQIVND (reference sequence). CDR3 nucleotide sequence: TGTGCCAGCAGAAGTACAGGGGAAGAGACCCAGTACTTC. Encoded protein: CASRSTGEETQYF.

The chain carries TRBV30 and TRBJ2-7; D is perhaps TRBD1 or TRBD2 (5 bases each). Trimming removed 2 bases from V and 1 base from J, with 12 bases in between. Per the germline V gene, CDR1 is GTSNPN and CDR2 is SVGIG (reference sequence). The CDR3 consists of 14 residues. The CDR3 nucleotides are TGTGCCTGGAGTCCGGGGACGGTGTCCTACGAGCAGTACTTC. Protein sequence: CAWSPGTVSYEQYF.

This chain uses TRBV5-1 with TRBJ2-5, with no clear D. The CDR3 is 12 amino acids. The V end lost 2 bases, the J end lost 1 base, and 3 bases lay between the germline ends. The germline gives CDR1 SGHRS, CDR2 YFSETQ. The CDR3 nucleotides read TGCGCCAGCAGCTTCCTCCAAGAGACCCAGTACTTC. It codes for CASSFLQETQYF.

J is TRBJ2-1 and V is TRBV4-1, with D uncertain. The CDR3 has 14 residues. The germline V and J ends were trimmed by 1 base and 10 bases, with 14 bases remaining between them. Per germline, CDR1 MGHRA and CDR2 YSYEKL. CDR3 coding DNA: TGCGCCAGCAGCCAAGCTCGATCTCCTGGGGAGCAGTTCTTC. It yields the protein CASSQARSPGEQFF.

On this clone: The same CDR3 arises from other DNA sequences in this sample as well. V gene TRBV29-1 combines with J gene TRBJ2-7, with D possibly matching TRBD1 (5 bases). V lost 4 bases, J lost 0 bases, and 7 bases lay in between. Per the germline V gene, CDR1 is SQVTM and CDR2 is ANQGSEA. This CDR3 comprises 12 residues. CDR3 DNA sequence: TGCAGCGTTGGGGGCGCCTCCTACGAGCAGTACTTC. It codes for CSVGGASYEQYF.

The sample holds a few counts of this clone. The V gene is TRBV29-1, the J gene TRBJ2-7, with TRBD1 matching over 7 bases. In germline, CDR1 is SQVTM, CDR2 ANQGSEA. This CDR3 has 15 residues. V was clipped by 6 bases and J by 6 bases; unmatched bases: 17. CDR3 DNA sequence: TGCAGCGTGTCCGGGACAGACTCTTATGGGGGCGAGCAGTACTTC. Translating gives CSVSGTDSYGGEQYF.

The J gene is TRBJ2-1, the V gene TRBV30; 7 bases are a match to TRBD2. CDR1 is GTSNPN and CDR2 is SVGIG in the germline V gene (reference sequence). The CDR3 is 14 amino acids. V lost 0 bases and J lost 5; bases outside the gene matches: 4. The DNA for the CDR3 is TGTGCCTGGAGTGTTCGCGGGAGCAACAATGAGCAGTTCTTC. Its translation is CAWSVRGSNNEQFF.